A single sample gave rise to the 8 T cell receptor beta chains below, sequenced in a study of blood T cell repertoires in COVID-19 (dated by TCRdb to the early 2020s). Libraries were constructed by the immunoSEQ multiplex PCR assay. As stored in TCRdb, this immuneACCESS dataset retains in-frame rearrangements with V and J assigned. A fraction of the clones does not appear; measured against another copy, unresolved V genes explain less than half of the discrepancy, and the remainder lacks a known reason. In all, the sample holds almost 400,000 clones, and approximately 88% of those were seen once. More than 0.9% of the sample is held by the ten biggest clonotypes. Input material: PBMCs or T cells enriched from blood (not recorded which). The receptors derive from a woman aged 25 to 39 with acute COVID-19.

The J gene is TRBJ1-2, the V gene TRBV7-2, with D hard to call. Germline assignment: CDR1 SGHTA and CDR2 FQGNSA. V was trimmed by 3 bases and J by 7 bases, leaving 15 bases between them. This CDR3 comprises 14 residues. The DNA for the CDR3 is TGTGCCAGCAGCTTTGATGATCAGGTCTCTGGCTACACCTTC. It codes for CASSFDDQVSGYTF.

The J gene is TRBJ1-4, the V gene TRBV19, with 9 bases that match TRBD1. The germline V gene encodes CDR1 LNHDA and CDR2 SQIVND (reference sequence). This CDR3 contains 15 residues. The J segment lost 8 bases and the V segment lost 9 bases, leaving 13 bases of the junction unmatched. CDR3 amino acids: CASRSTGGAGEKLFF. The CDR3 nucleotides are TGTGCCAGCAGAAGCACAGGGGGCGCAGGGGAAAAACTGTTTTTT.

The gene calls are TRBV11-2 and TRBJ1-2, with TRBD1 as a possible D gene (6 bases). The CDR3 is made up of 14 amino acids. V lost 3 bases to trimming and J lost 8 bases, with 16 bases between them. Looked up from germline, CDR1 is SGHAT and CDR2 is FQNNGV. The DNA of the CDR3 is TGTGCCAGCAGCTTTGGTACAGGGTCCGAGGGCTACACCTTC. It yields the protein CASSFGTGSEGYTF.

The chain joins TRBV15 to TRBJ2-7, with D perhaps TRBD1 (7 bases). The CDR3 is 13 amino acids. In germline, CDR1 is LNHNV, CDR2 YYDKDF (reference sequence). V was pared by 9 bases and J by 4 bases, with 16 bases between. The CDR3 DNA follows: TGTGCCACGAACCCAGGGGGGAGTTACGAGCAGTACTTC. Translating gives CATNPGGSYEQYF. The full variable domain, rest sourced from reference TRBV15 and TRBJ2-7, is DAMVIQNPRYQVTQFGKPVTLSCSQTLNHNVMYWYQQKSSQAPKLLFHYYDKDFNNEADTPDNFQSRRPNTSFCFLDIRSPGLGDTAMYLCATNPGGSYEQYFGPGTRLTVT.

This clone has only one observation. This chain connects TRBV6-5 to TRBJ1-4; TRBD1 agrees at 7 bases. The CDR3 runs 14 residues. CDR1 and CDR2 (germline): MNHEY, SVGAGI. The V segment lost 5 bases and the J segment 7 bases; nucleotides outside the gene matches: 7. CDR3 sequence (DNA): TGTGCCAGCAGTCCTGGGACAGCTACTGAAAAACTGTTTTTT. Protein: CASSPGTATEKLFF.

The chain combines TRBV24-1 with TRBJ1-6, with 7 bases that match TRBD1. V lost 5 bases and J lost 4; bases outside the gene matches: 7. The CDR3 length is 16 residues. Per the germline V gene, CDR1 is KGHDR and CDR2 is SFDVKD. This chain's CDR3 is CATSVPTGPYNSPLHF. CDR3 sequence (DNA): TGTGCCACCAGTGTGCCGACAGGGCCTTATAATTCACCCCTCCACTTT.

The rearrangement links TRBV9 to TRBJ2-3; a possible D gene is TRBD1 (6 bases). The germline CDR1 and CDR2 sequences are SGDLS and YYNGEE. Trimming pared 3 bases from V and 2 bases from J, leaving 10 bases between. The CDR3 extends over 14 amino acids. CDR3 nucleotides: TGTGCCAGCAGCGACCCGGGACACACAGATACGCAGTATTTT. Translating it yields CASSDPGHTDTQYF.

This rearrangement joins TRBV29-1 to TRBJ1-1, with no clear D. Germline CDR1 reads SQVTM; CDR2 reads ANQGSEA. Trimming took off 4 bases at V and 4 bases at J, with 10 bases between the two ends. This CDR3 spans 12 amino acids. The CDR3 reads CSVVEIGTEAFF. CDR3 sequence (DNA): TGCAGCGTTGTGGAGATCGGCACTGAAGCTTTCTTT.